A selection of T cell receptor beta chains follows, all from one sample in a study of blood T cells in healthy people across ages. TCRdb independently ran MiXCR on the 5' RACE reads; one entry per CDR3 protein. The sample has 800,000 to 950,000 distinct CDR3 sequences; around 34% are singletons. Sequencing input: blood. The receptor set was obtained from a man younger than 35 in good health. The CDR3 runs from the conserved cysteine through the conserved F or W. D genes are given only for firm matches. Not all rows give a size; the values are once, few, many and, for expanded clones, a class.

size: few
V: TRBV20-1
length: 14
J: TRBJ2-1
D: TRBD1
CDR3: CSASERGRGNEQFF
DNA: TGCAGTGCTAGTGAGAGGGGGCGAGGCAATGAGCAGTTCTTC

size: NA
V: TRBV7-2
length: 14
J: TRBJ2-7
D: NA
CDR3: CASSLAGHNNEQYF
DNA: TGTGCCAGCAGCTTAGCGGGACATAACAATGAGCAGTACTTC

size: few
V: TRBV9
length: 14
J: TRBJ2-5
D: NA
CDR3: CASSVESRVGEQYF
DNA: TGTGCCAGCAGCGTAGAAAGCAGGGTGGGAGAGCAGTACTTC

size: few
V: TRBV7-2
length: 18
J: TRBJ1-4
D: TRBD1
CDR3: CASSLARTGGRGYEKLFF
DNA: TGTGCCAGCAGCTTAGCGCGGACAGGGGGTAGAGGTTATGAAAAACTGTTTTTT

size: few
V: TRBV6-6
length: 16
J: TRBJ2-5
D: NA
CDR3: CASSYSVGGLIKTQYF
DNA: TGTGCCAGCAGTTACTCGGTGGGGGGGCTTATAAAGACCCAGTACTTC

size: few
V: TRBV5-1
length: 16
J: TRBJ2-3
D: NA
CDR3: CASSPGAILGTDTQYF
DNA: TGCGCCAGCAGCCCCGGAGCTATTTTAGGGACAGATACGCAGTATTTT

size: few
V: TRBV5-1
length: 15
J: TRBJ1-1
D: NA
CDR3: CASTDSPDPNTEAFF
DNA: TGCGCCAGCACGGACAGTCCTGACCCGAACACTGAAGCTTTCTTT

size: many
V: TRBV7-2
length: 17
J: TRBJ2-5
D: TRBD2
CDR3: CASSLGASGRSQGTQYF
DNA: TGTGCCAGCAGCTTAGGAGCTAGCGGAAGGTCTCAGGGGACCCAGTACTTC

size: NA
V: TRBV9
length: 20
J: TRBJ2-5
D: NA
CDR3: CASSGHRETSLPEAYNEQYF
DNA: TGTGCCAGCAGCGGACACAGGGAGACCAGCCTACCCGAGGCCTACAATGAGCAGTACTTC

size: NA
V: TRBV4-1
length: 16
J: TRBJ1-5
D: NA
CDR3: CASSREVGESNQPQHF
DNA: TGCGCCAGCAGCCGGGAGGTTGGGGAAAGCAATCAGCCCCAGCATTTT

size: NA
V: TRBV20-1
length: 13
J: TRBJ2-1
D: NA
CDR3: CSARVQGQETQFF
DNA: TGCAGTGCTAGAGTCCAGGGACAAGAGACCCAGTTCTTC

size: NA
V: TRBV10-3
length: 14
J: TRBJ1-6
D: TRBD1
CDR3: CAIRRDSENSPLHF
DNA: TGTGCCATCAGACGGGACAGCGAAAATTCACCCCTCCACTTT

size: NA
V: TRBV28
length: 17
J: TRBJ2-4
D: TRBD2
CDR3: CASIGTSGSGAKNIQYF
DNA: TGTGCCAGCATTGGGACTAGCGGGAGTGGAGCCAAAAACATTCAGTACTTC

size: many
V: TRBV12-3/TRBV12-4
length: 14
J: TRBJ1-1
D: TRBD1
CDR3: CASSSDRKNTEAFF
DNA: TGTGCCAGCAGTTCGGACAGGAAGAACACTGAAGCTTTCTTT

size: NA
V: TRBV4-1
length: 14
J: TRBJ1-1
D: NA
CDR3: CASSQVVSNTEAFF
DNA: TGCGCCAGCAGCCAAGTTGTAAGTAACACTGAAGCTTTCTTT

size: few
V: TRBV27
length: 12
J: TRBJ2-7
D: NA
CDR3: CASGGGGREQYF
DNA: TGTGCCAGTGGAGGCGGAGGTCGAGAGCAGTACTTC

size: few
V: TRBV25-1
length: 13
J: TRBJ2-5
D: NA
CDR3: CASSAFQGETQYF
DNA: TGTGCCAGCAGCGCCTTCCAAGGAGAGACCCAGTACTTC

size: once
V: TRBV2
length: 15
J: TRBJ1-6
D: NA
CDR3: CASSDRTEGNSPPHF
DNA: TGTGCCAGCAGTGACCGAACGGAGGGTAATTCACCCCCCCACTTT

size: few
V: TRBV11-2
length: 14
J: TRBJ2-1
D: TRBD2
CDR3: CASSWGRGAIEQFF
DNA: TGTGCCAGCAGCTGGGGGAGGGGAGCGATTGAGCAGTTCTTC

size: NA
V: TRBV29-1
length: 14
J: TRBJ1-4
D: NA
CDR3: CSGRAVGANEKLFF
DNA: TGCAGCGGGCGGGCGGTAGGGGCTAATGAAAAACTGTTTTTT

size: NA
V: TRBV6-2/TRBV6-3
length: 17
J: TRBJ2-1
D: TRBD2
CDR3: CASVASGGPSSYNEQFF
DNA: TGTGCCAGCGTGGCTAGCGGGGGGCCGAGCTCCTACAATGAGCAGTTCTTC

size: NA
V: TRBV7-2
length: 13
J: TRBJ1-1
D: NA
CDR3: CASSQQANTEAFF
DNA: TGTGCCAGCAGCCAGCAGGCGAACACTGAAGCTTTCTTT

size: NA
V: TRBV5-1
length: 17
J: TRBJ2-6
D: NA
CDR3: CASGSTPGASGANVLTF
DNA: TGCGCCAGCGGTTCGACACCCGGCGCCTCTGGGGCCAACGTCCTGACTTTC

size: NA
V: TRBV4-1
length: 19
J: TRBJ2-1
D: TRBD2
CDR3: CAGSPQGASGRSSYNEQFF
DNA: TGCGCCGGCAGCCCTCAAGGGGCTAGCGGGAGGAGCTCCTACAATGAGCAGTTCTTC

size: NA
V: TRBV12-3/TRBV12-4
length: 15
J: TRBJ2-5
D: TRBD1
CDR3: CASSLHRTGGETQYF
DNA: TGTGCCAGCAGTTTACACAGGACAGGGGGCGAGACCCAGTACTTC

size: NA
V: TRBV25-1
length: 13
J: TRBJ1-4
D: NA
CDR3: CASSEVGDEKLFF
DNA: TGTGCCAGCAGTGAAGTGGGGGATGAAAAACTGTTTTTT

size: many
V: TRBV5-1
length: 15
J: TRBJ2-1
D: NA
CDR3: CASSLEVATYNEQFF
DNA: TGCGCCAGCAGCTTGGAGGTAGCAACCTACAATGAGCAGTTCTTC

size: many
V: TRBV12-3/TRBV12-4
length: 15
J: TRBJ2-1
D: TRBD2
CDR3: CASSLGDYIYNEQFF
DNA: TGTGCCAGCAGTTTAGGGGACTACATCTACAATGAGCAGTTCTTC

size: NA
V: TRBV6-2/TRBV6-3
length: 18
J: TRBJ2-5
D: NA
CDR3: CAGSYSSGSRSEQETQYF
DNA: TGTGCCGGCAGCTACTCGAGTGGCTCGAGGAGCGAACAAGAGACCCAGTACTTC

size: NA
V: TRBV5-1
length: 15
J: TRBJ1-1
D: NA
CDR3: CASSLEGPGNTEAFF
DNA: TGCGCCAGCAGCTTGGAGGGGCCAGGGAACACTGAAGCTTTCTTT

size: few
V: TRBV5-6
length: 16
J: TRBJ1-5
D: TRBD1
CDR3: CASSFGQGRDNQPQHF
DNA: TGTGCCAGCAGCTTCGGACAGGGGAGGGACAATCAGCCCCAGCATTTT

size: few
V: TRBV9
length: 16
J: TRBJ2-2
D: NA
CDR3: CASSYPAGQLTGELFF
DNA: TGTGCCAGCAGCTACCCGGCGGGACAACTCACCGGGGAGCTGTTTTTT

size: NA
V: TRBV7-9
length: 13
J: TRBJ2-1
D: TRBD2
CDR3: CASRDGGANEQFF
DNA: TGTGCCAGCAGAGACGGGGGGGCAAATGAGCAGTTCTTC

size: NA
V: TRBV12-3/TRBV12-4
length: 14
J: TRBJ2-7
D: NA
CDR3: CASSLSQGPYEQYF
DNA: TGTGCCAGCAGTCTCTCCCAGGGACCCTACGAGCAGTACTTC

size: NA
V: TRBV7-7
length: 14
J: TRBJ1-2
D: NA
CDR3: CASSPTQGDYGYTF
DNA: TGTGCTAGCAGCCCGACGCAGGGAGACTATGGCTACACCTTC

size: once
V: TRBV20-1
length: 12
J: TRBJ2-1
D: NA
CDR3: CSTRDLTQGWFF
DNA: TGCAGTACTAGAGATCTTACCCAGGGGTGGTTCTTC

size: few
V: TRBV7-2
length: 16
J: TRBJ2-1
D: TRBD2
CDR3: CASSSLGGGQYNEQFF
DNA: TGTGCCAGCAGCTCACTCGGCGGGGGGCAGTACAATGAGCAGTTCTTC

size: many
V: TRBV7-2
length: 14
J: TRBJ2-3
D: TRBD1
CDR3: CASSAPDRADTQYF
DNA: TGTGCCAGCAGCGCCCCAGACAGGGCAGATACGCAGTATTTT

size: NA
V: TRBV28
length: 16
J: TRBJ2-7
D: TRBD1
CDR3: CASSSAGTGGLYEQYF
DNA: TGTGCCAGCAGTTCCGCCGGGACAGGGGGCTTGTACGAGCAGTACTTC

size: NA
V: TRBV7-9
length: 14
J: TRBJ1-2
D: NA
CDR3: CASSLVKINYGYTF
DNA: TGTGCCAGCAGCTTAGTTAAAATAAACTATGGCTACACCTTT

size: NA
V: TRBV5-1
length: 14
J: TRBJ2-2
D: NA
CDR3: CASREGTNTGELFF
DNA: TGCGCCAGCAGGGAGGGGACAAACACCGGGGAGCTGTTTTTT

size: NA
V: TRBV2
length: 15
J: TRBJ2-4
D: NA
CDR3: CAIDGLLQGKNIQYF
DNA: TGTGCCATCGATGGACTCCTCCAGGGCAAAAACATTCAGTACTTC

size: NA
V: TRBV12-3/TRBV12-4
length: 15
J: TRBJ1-6
D: NA
CDR3: CASSSPAGDNSPLHF
DNA: TGTGCCAGCAGTTCGCCAGCCGGAGATAATTCACCCCTCCACTTT

size: NA
V: TRBV20-1
length: 14
J: TRBJ1-1
D: NA
CDR3: CSARDFSKSSEAFF
DNA: TGCAGTGCTAGAGATTTTAGTAAGAGCTCTGAAGCTTTCTTT

size: many
V: TRBV29-1
length: 12
J: TRBJ1-2
D: NA
CDR3: CSVEEANYGYTF
DNA: TGCAGCGTTGAAGAAGCTAACTATGGCTACACCTTC

size: NA
V: TRBV6-4
length: 16
J: TRBJ2-2
D: TRBD1
CDR3: CASSDRGGRYTGELFF
DNA: TGTGCCAGCAGTGATCGAGGGGGCCGGTACACCGGGGAGCTGTTTTTT

size: NA
V: TRBV4-1
length: 17
J: TRBJ2-1
D: NA
CDR3: CASSQEIPPRGDNEQYF
DNA: TGCGCCAGCAGCCAAGAAATTCCCCCCCGGGGGGACAATGAGCAATACTTC

size: NA
V: TRBV7-9
length: 13
J: TRBJ1-6
D: NA
CDR3: CASSSLYNSPLHF
DNA: TGTGCCAGCAGCTCCCTCTATAATTCACCCCTCCACTTT

size: many
V: TRBV12-3/TRBV12-4
length: 14
J: TRBJ2-5
D: NA
CDR3: CASSSGPRQETQYF
DNA: TGTGCCAGCAGTTCTGGTCCTAGACAAGAGACCCAGTACTTC

size: NA
V: TRBV28
length: 15
J: TRBJ2-3
D: NA
CDR3: CASSLIPSAAGTQYF
DNA: TGTGCCAGCAGTTTAATTCCTTCGGCGGCAGGCACGCAGTATTTT

size: few
V: TRBV3-1
length: 18
J: TRBJ2-5
D: NA
CDR3: CASNRRGAEHNYQETQYF
DNA: TGTGCCAGCAACCGCCGAGGGGCCGAACACAATTACCAAGAGACCCAGTACTTC

size: NA
V: TRBV25-1
length: 14
J: TRBJ1-6
D: NA
CDR3: CASSERYGNSPLHF
DNA: TGTGCCAGCAGTGAAAGGTACGGAAATTCACCCCTCCACTTT

size: once
V: TRBV10-2
length: 14
J: TRBJ1-2
D: TRBD1
CDR3: CASSGGTADYGYTF
DNA: TGCGCCAGCAGTGGAGGGACAGCGGACTATGGCTACACCTTC

size: NA
V: TRBV2
length: 15
J: TRBJ2-1
D: NA
CDR3: CASSEGTETGDEQFF
DNA: TGTGCCAGCAGTGAAGGGACGGAGACGGGGGATGAGCAGTTCTTC